This T cell receptor beta chain stems from a study of vaccination effects on CD4 cells after COVID-19. For the study at large: ViraFEST used viral peptide pools to expand antigen-specific CD4+ T cells before sequencing. Study results and caveats: The study enrolled few convalescent patients and sampled no early post-infection timepoints.

As to this clone: Antigen unknown.

With approximately 9 days of culture completed, CD4+ T cells were isolated. IL-2 medium supplanted half the medium on days 3 and 7. Using immunoSEQ multiplex PCR, the repertoire was profiled, and TCRdb retains in-frame clones only, with some absent. This table has about 70,000 clones, approximately 71% appearing once. Trimming shortened V by 6 bases and J by 5 bases, and 17 bases separated the two germline ends. CDR3 length equals 14 residues. In germline, CDR1 is SGHNT, CDR2 YYREEE (reference sequence). Here the sequenced sample was CD4+ T cells from PBMCs cultured without peptide, taken before COVID-19 vaccination. The TCR was taken from a human donor who received a COVID-19 vaccine. The chain is built from TRBV5-4 and TRBJ1-2, with D perhaps matching TRBD1 (5 bases). The CDR3 sequence: CASTRDGTEYGYTF. DNA of the CDR3: TGTGCCAGCACCAGGGACGGGACGGAATATGGCTACACCTTC.